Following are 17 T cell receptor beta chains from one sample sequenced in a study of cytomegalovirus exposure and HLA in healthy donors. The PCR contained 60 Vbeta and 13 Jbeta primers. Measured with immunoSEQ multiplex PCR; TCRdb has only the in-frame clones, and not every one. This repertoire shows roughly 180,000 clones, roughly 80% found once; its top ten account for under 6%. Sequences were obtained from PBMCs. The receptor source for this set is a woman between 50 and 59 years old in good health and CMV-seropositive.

This CDR3 is CASSLLAGTNTGELFF. Written as DNA, the CDR3 is TGTGCCAGCAGCTTATTAGCGGGGACGAACACCGGGGAGCTGTTTTTT. V and J are TRBV7-2 and TRBJ2-2; 8 bases align to TRBD2. Germline V gene sequence: CDR1 SGHTA, CDR2 FQGNSA. This CDR3 comprises 16 residues. V was clipped by 2 bases and J by 0 bases; unmatched bases: 2.

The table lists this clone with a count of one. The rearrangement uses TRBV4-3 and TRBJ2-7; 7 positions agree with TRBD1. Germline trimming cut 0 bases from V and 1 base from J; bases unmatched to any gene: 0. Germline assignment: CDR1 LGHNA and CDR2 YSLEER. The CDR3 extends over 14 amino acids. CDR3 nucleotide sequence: TGCGCCAGCAGCCAAGAGGGACAGTCCTACGAGCAGTACTTC. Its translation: CASSQEGQSYEQYF.

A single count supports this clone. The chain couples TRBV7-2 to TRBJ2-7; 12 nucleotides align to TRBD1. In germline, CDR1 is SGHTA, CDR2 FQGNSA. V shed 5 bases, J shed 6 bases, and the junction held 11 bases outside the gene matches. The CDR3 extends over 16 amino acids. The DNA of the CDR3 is TGTGCCAGCAGCGCCACCGGGACAGGGGGCATAGGCGAGCAGTACTTC. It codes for CASSATGTGGIGEQYF.

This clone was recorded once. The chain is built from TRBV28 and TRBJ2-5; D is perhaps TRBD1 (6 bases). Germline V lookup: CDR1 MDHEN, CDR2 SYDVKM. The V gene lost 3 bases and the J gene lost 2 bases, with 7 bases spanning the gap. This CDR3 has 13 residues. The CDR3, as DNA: TGTGCCAGCAGTTTTCAGGGGCAAGAGACCCAGTACTTC. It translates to CASSFQGQETQYF.

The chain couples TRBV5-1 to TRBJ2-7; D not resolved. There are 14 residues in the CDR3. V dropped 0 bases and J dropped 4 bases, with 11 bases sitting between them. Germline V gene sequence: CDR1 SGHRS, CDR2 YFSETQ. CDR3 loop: CASSLGLGLYEQYF. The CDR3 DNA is TGCGCCAGCAGCTTGGGCTTGGGCTTGTACGAGCAGTACTTC.

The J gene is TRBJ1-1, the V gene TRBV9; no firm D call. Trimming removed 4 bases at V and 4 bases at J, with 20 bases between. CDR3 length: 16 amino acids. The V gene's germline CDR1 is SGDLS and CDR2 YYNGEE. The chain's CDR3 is CASSPGRVATSTEAFF. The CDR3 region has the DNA TGTGCCAGCAGCCCAGGTAGAGTGGCGACGAGCACTGAAGCTTTCTTT.

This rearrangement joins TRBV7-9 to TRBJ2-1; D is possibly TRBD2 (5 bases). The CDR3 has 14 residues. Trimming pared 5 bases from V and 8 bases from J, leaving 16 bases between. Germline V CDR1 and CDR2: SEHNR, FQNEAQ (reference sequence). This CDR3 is CASSLLEGGDEQFF. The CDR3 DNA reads TGTGCCAGCAGCCTTCTAGAGGGTGGCGATGAGCAGTTCTTC.

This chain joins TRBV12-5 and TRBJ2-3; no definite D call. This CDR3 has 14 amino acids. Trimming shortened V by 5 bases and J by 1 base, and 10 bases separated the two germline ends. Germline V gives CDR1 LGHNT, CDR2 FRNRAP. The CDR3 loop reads CASGPNLRTDTQYF. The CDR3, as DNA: TGTGCTAGTGGTCCTAACCTCCGCACAGATACGCAGTATTTT.

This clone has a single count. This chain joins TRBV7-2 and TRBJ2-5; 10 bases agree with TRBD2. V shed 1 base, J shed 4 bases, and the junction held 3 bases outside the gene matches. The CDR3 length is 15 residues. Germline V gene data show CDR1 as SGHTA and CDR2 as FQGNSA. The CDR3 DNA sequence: TGTGCCAGCAGCTTAGTAGCGGGAGGAGGAGAGACCCAGTACTTC. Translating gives CASSLVAGGGETQYF.

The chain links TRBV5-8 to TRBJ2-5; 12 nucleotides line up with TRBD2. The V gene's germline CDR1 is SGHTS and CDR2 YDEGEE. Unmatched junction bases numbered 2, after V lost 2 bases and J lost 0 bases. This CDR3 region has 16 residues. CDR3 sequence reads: CASSLLAGGYQETQYF. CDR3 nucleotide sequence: TGTGCCAGCAGCTTACTAGCGGGGGGTTACCAAGAGACCCAGTACTTC.

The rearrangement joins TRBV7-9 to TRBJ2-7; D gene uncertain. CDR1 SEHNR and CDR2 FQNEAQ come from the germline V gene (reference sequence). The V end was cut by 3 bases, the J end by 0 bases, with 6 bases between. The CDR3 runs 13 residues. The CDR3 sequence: CASSFTYSYEQYF. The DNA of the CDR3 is TGTGCCAGCAGCTTCACTTACTCCTACGAGCAGTACTTC.

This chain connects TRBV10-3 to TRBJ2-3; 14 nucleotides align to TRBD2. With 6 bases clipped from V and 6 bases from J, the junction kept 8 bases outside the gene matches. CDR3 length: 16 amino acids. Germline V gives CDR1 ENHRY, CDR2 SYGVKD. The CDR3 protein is CAIRPTSGRAGDTQYF. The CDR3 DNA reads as TGTGCCATCAGGCCGACTAGCGGGAGGGCCGGGGATACGCAGTATTTT.

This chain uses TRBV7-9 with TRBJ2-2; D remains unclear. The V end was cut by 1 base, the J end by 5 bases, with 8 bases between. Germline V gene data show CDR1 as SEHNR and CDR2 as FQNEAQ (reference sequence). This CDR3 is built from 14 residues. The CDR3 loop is CASSLVAGTGELFF. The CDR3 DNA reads TGTGCCAGCAGCTTAGTGGCAGGAACCGGGGAGCTGTTTTTT.

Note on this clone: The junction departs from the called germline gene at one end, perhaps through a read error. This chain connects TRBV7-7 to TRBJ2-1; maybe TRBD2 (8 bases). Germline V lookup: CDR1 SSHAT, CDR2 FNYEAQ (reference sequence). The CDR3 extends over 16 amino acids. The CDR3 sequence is CASSSLVGTRQGEQFF. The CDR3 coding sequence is TGTGCTAGCAGCTCACTTGTTGGGACTAGACAGGGTGAGCAGTTCTTC.

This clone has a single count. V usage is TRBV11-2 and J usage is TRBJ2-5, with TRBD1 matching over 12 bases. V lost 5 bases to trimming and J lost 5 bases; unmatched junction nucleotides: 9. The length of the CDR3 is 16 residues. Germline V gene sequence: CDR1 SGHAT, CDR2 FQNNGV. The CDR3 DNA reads TGTGCCAGCAGCAAGGGACAGGGGGCGGTCTATGAGACCCAGTACTTC. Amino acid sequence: CASSKGQGAVYETQYF.

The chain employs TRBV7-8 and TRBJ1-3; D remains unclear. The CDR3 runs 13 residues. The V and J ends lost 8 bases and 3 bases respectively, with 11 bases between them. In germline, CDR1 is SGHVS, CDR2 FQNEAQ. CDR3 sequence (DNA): TGTGCCAGCCTCTCGGGTGGTGGAAACACCATATATTTT. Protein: CASLSGGGNTIYF.

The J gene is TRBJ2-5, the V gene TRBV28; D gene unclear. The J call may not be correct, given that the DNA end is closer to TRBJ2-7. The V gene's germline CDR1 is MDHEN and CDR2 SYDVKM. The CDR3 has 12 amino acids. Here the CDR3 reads CASSTLAAEQYF. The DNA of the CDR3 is TGTGCCAGCAGCACCCTGGCGGCCGAGCAGTACTTC.